Presented here are 7 T cell receptor beta chains from one specimen sequenced in a study of metastatic and nonmetastatic thyroid tumors. Each patient went into thyroid surgery without having received any treatment. TCRdb called clones again from the PCR reads with MiXCR. Counted here are about 7,000 clones, around two fifths occurring once; the ten biggest clones make up approximately 23%. The sample was tumor tissue. The receptor source for this set is a female donor with papillary thyroid cancer or a benign thyroid nodule (not recorded which). Some clones in this sample may be carry-over from other donors' samples.

In this sample, this clone turned up a few times. The J gene is TRBJ2-7, the V gene TRBV10-3; 7 nucleotides agree with TRBD1. The CDR3 is 13 residues long. CDR1 and CDR2 (germline): ENHRY, SYGVKD. V lost 5 bases, J lost 6 bases, and 7 bases stayed unmatched. The CDR3 region is CAISLDDRAEQYF. CDR3 nucleotide sequence: TGTGCCATCAGTCTTGACGACAGGGCCGAGCAGTACTTC.

Notes on this clone: One junction end disagrees with the germline gene, perhaps due to a read error. The rearrangement links TRBV20-1 to TRBJ1-2, with D hard to call. The CDR3 runs 11 residues. Per germline, CDR1 DFQATT and CDR2 SNEGSKA (reference sequence). This CDR3 reads CSARCNYDYTF. The DNA of the CDR3 is TGCAGTGCTAGGTGTAACTATGACTACACCTTC.

This clone was seen a handful of times. The V call is TRBV28, the J call TRBJ2-2, with no clear D. Trimming stripped 5 bases from V and 8 bases from J, with 21 bases between. The V gene's germline CDR1 is MDHEN and CDR2 SYDVKM. The CDR3 is made up of 16 amino acids. The DNA for the CDR3 is TGTGCCAGCAGTCTAAGTCCTAGAACCGTGTCGGGGGAGCTGTTTTTT. As protein: CASSLSPRTVSGELFF.

V is TRBV15 and J is TRBJ2-7; TRBD1 aligns across 10 bases. This CDR3 region has 14 residues. Germline V lookup: CDR1 LNHNV, CDR2 YYDKDF (reference sequence). The trim removed 3 bases at V and 7 bases at J, leaving 6 bases unmatched. CDR3 amino acids: CATSRDRGVGEQYF. CDR3 DNA sequence: TGTGCCACCAGCAGGGACAGGGGGGTGGGGGAGCAGTACTTC.

This clone came up a few times. The chain combines TRBV15 with TRBJ2-3, with a tentative D call TRBD1 (6 bases). V shed 6 bases and J shed 5 bases, with 18 bases lying between them. The CDR3 extends over 15 amino acids. CDR1 and CDR2 from the germline V gene are LNHNV and YYDKDF (reference sequence). As DNA, the CDR3 is TGTGCCACCAGGGACAGTGAAGTGATGAGAGATACGCAGTATTTT. Amino acids: CATRDSEVMRDTQYF.

The CDR3, as DNA: TGCGCCAGCAGCTTGGGACAGGTTCTCTCACCCCTCCACTTT. It codes for CASSLGQVLSPLHF. The chain links TRBV5-1 to TRBJ1-6; weak D call: TRBD1 (6 bases). Germline CDR1 and CDR2: SGHRS and YFSETQ. V dropped 0 bases and J dropped 10 bases, with 11 bases sitting between them. The CDR3 contains 14 residues.

This chain uses TRBV20-1 with TRBJ1-6; D gene ambiguous. V dropped 0 bases and J dropped 10 bases, with 16 bases sitting between them. Per the germline V gene, CDR1 is DFQATT and CDR2 is SNEGSKA (reference sequence). The CDR3 spans 15 residues. In DNA, the CDR3 is TGCAGTGCTAGAGATTCGGCAGATGGGAAATCACCCCTCCACTTT. It encodes CSARDSADGKSPLHF.